This T cell receptor (beta chain) was found in a study of shared clonotypes between healthy human individuals. General study findings and limits: The authors expected sequencing depth to affect clonotype sharing among donors.

As for this clone: Antigen: not known.

The germline CDR1 and CDR2 sequences are MGHDK and SYGVNS. CDR3 length equals 13 residues. The germline V and J ends were trimmed by 6 bases and 0 bases, with 8 bases remaining between them. For sorted subsets, approximately 180 ng DNA per replicate equaled 30,000 or so T cell genomes. Here immunoSEQ multiplex PCR was the method, and the copy in TCRdb shows in-frame clones only, minus some. The sample contains millions of clones, roughly 96% of which appear only once. The source is a man aged 18 to 30 in good health. The specimen sequenced was naive CD4+ T cells sorted from blood. As for subset: CD45RA+ positively selected. The rearrangement uses TRBV25-1 and TRBJ1-1; D gene uncertain. CDR3 loop: CASRQTVNTEAFF. The CDR3 coding sequence is TGTGCCAGCAGGCAGACTGTGAACACTGAAGCTTTCTTT.